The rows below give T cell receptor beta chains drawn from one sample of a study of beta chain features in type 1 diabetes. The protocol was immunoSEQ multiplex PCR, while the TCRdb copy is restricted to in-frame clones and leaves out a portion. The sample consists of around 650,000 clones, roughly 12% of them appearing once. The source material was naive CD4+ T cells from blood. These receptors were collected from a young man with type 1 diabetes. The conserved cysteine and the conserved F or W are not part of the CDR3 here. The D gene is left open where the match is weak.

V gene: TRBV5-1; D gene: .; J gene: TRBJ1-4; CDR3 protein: ASSSTGRVNEKLF
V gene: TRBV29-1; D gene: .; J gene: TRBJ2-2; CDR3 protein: SVGQGSTGELF
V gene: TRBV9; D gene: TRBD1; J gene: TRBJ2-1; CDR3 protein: ASTPGQGLDGEQF
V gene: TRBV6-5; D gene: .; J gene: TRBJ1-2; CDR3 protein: ASSLGPGRGYT
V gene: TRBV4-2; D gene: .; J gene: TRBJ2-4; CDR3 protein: ASSQADLAKNIQY
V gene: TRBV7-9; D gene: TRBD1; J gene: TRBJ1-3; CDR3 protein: ASSSTGNSYGNTIY
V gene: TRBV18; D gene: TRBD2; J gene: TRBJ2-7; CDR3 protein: ASSPPAGAYEQY
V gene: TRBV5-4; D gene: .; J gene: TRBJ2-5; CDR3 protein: ASSRPQTYYQETQY
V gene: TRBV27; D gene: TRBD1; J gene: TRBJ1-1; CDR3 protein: ASSLGGTVINTEAF
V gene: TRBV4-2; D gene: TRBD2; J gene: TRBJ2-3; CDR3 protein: ASSQNTMTSGGTTDTQY
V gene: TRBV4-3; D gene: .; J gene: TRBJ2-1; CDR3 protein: ASSQAPNHGNDEQF
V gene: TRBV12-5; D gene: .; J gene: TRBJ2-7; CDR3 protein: ASGPHGRYEQY
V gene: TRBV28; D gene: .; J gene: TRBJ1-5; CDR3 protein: ASSPTTAKGQPQH
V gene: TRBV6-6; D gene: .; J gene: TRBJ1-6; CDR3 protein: ASSYSKDSPLH
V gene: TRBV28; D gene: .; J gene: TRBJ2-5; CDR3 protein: ASRTGPEETQY
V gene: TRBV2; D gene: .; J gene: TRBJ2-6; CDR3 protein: ASSPQSGANVLT
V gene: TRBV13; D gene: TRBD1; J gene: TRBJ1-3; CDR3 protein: ASSPRQGTGNTIY
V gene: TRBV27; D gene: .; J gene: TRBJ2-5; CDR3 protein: ASSFWDSGGQETQY
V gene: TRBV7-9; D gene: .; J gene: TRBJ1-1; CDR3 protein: ASSLEAVNTEAF
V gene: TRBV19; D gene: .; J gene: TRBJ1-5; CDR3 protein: ASSPAWGRPEEPQH
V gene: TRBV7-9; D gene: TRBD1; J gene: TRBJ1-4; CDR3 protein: ASSLVGQGAEKLF
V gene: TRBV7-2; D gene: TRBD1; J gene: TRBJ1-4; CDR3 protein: ASSLGQSNEKLF
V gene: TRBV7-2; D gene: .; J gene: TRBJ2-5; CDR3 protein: ASSASQAAETQY
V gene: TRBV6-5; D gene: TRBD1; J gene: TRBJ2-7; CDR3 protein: ASSSQGTAYEQY
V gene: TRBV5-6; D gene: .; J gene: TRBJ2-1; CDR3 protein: ASSFGQTSEQF
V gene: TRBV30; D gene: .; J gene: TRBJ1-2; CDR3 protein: AWSQGYNYGYT
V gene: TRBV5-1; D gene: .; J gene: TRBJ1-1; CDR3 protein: ASRPQWVNTEAF
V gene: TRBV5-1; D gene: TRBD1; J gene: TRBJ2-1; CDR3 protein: ASHLGQYNEQF
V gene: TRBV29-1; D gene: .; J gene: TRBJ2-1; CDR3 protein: SPIAGNNEQF
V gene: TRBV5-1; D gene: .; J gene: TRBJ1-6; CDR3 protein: ASSLETGTRNSPLH
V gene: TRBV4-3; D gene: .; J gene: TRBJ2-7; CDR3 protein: ASSQYQAAYTYEQY
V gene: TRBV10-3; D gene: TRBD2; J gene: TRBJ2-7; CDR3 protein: AITEGGTSASYEQY
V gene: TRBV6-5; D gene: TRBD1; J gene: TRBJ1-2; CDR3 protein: ASSPGQGVYGYT
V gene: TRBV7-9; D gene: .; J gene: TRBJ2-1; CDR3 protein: ASSYRGNEQF
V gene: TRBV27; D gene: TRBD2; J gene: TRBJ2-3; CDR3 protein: ASTRLAGGTSTDTQY
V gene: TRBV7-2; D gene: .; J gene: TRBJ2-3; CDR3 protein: ASSPASGRDTQY
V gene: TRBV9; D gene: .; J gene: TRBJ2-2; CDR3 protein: ASSVTTGPGELF
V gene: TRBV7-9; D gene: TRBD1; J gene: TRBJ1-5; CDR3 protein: ASSLGTGSQPQH
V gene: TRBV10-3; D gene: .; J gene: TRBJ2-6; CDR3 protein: AISERGQRGSGANVLT
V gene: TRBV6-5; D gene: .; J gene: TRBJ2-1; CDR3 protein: ASSYDGSSYNEQF
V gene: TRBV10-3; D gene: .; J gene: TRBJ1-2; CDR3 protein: AISRDGEAYGYT
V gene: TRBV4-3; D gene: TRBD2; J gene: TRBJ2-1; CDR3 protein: ASSQELAGGRSYNEQF
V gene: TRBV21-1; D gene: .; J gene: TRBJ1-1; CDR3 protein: ASTRGPVSTEAF